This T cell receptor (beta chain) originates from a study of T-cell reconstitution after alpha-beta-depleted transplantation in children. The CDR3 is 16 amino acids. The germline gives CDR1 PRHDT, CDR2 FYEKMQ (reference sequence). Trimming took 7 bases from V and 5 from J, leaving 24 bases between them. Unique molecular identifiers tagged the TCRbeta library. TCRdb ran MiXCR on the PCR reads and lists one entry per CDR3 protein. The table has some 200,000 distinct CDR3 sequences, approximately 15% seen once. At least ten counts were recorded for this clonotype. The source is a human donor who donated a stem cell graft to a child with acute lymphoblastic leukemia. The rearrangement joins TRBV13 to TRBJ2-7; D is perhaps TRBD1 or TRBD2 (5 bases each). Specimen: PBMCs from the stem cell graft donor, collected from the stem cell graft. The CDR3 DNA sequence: TGTGCCAGCACCCCGCTGGGGACCCATGGAGGAGACGAGCAGTACTTC. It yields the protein CASTPLGTHGGDEQYF.